What follows are 25 T cell receptor beta chains derived from one specimen sequenced in a study of control samples from healthy donors and cancer patients. The assay was immunoSEQ multiplex PCR, and TCRdb's table has in-frame clones only and misses some. This table holds about 150,000 clones, roughly 94% found once. Material for sequencing was blood. The receptors originated from a middle-aged man in good health.

The chain links TRBV18 to TRBJ1-1, with D uncertain. There are 15 residues in the CDR3. V dropped 2 bases and J dropped 0 bases, with 10 bases sitting between them. Germline V CDR1 and CDR2: KGHSH, LQKENI. The CDR3: CASSPDAVMNTEAFF. CDR3 DNA: TGTGCCAGCTCACCAGATGCGGTCATGAACACTGAAGCTTTCTTT.

The genes are TRBV7-2 and TRBJ1-2; TRBD1 is a possible D gene (6 bases). CDR3 size: 15 residues. Per germline, CDR1 SGHTA and CDR2 FQGNSA. V shed 5 bases and J shed 4 bases, with 17 bases lying between them. CDR3 residues: CASSPTGPLGYGYTF. CDR3 coding DNA: TGTGCCAGCAGCCCGACAGGACCTCTAGGCTATGGCTACACCTTC.

The J gene is TRBJ2-6, the V gene TRBV3-1 (or the pseudogene TRBV3-2); D remains unclear. Trimming took off 4 bases at V and 1 base at J, with 8 bases between the two ends. The CDR3 spans 15 residues. Germline V gene sequence: CDR1 LGHDT, CDR2 YNNKEL (reference sequence). CDR3 DNA: TGTGCCAGCAGCCGTCAGAGGTCTGGGGCCAACGTCCTGACTTTC. Amino acid sequence: CASSRQRSGANVLTF.

This clone was recorded only once. This chain uses TRBV6-5 with TRBJ1-2; D ambiguous. The CDR3 runs to 13 residues. Germline-derived CDR1 and CDR2 are MNHEY and SVGAGI. V was clipped by 6 bases and J by 8 bases, with 16 bases between them. CDR3 residues: CASSPGPGGGYTF. CDR3 DNA: TGTGCCAGCAGCCCCGGGCCGGGAGGCGGCTACACCTTC.

The chain links TRBV9 to TRBJ1-4; D is ambiguous. Germline CDR1 SGDLS, CDR2 YYNGEE. The CDR3 is made up of 14 amino acids. Trimming removed 4 bases from V and 8 bases from J, with 15 bases in between. For the CDR3, the DNA is TGTGCCAGCAGCCCCACTTCATCGGGGGAAAAACTGTTTTTT. This sequence encodes CASSPTSSGEKLFF.

The chain has TRBV6-5 and TRBJ1-1; D ambiguous. This CDR3 is built from 11 residues. Germline V gene data show CDR1 as MNHEY and CDR2 as SVGAGI. Trimming shortened V by 5 bases and J by 8 bases, and 9 bases separated the two germline ends. CDR3 sequence reads: CASSNRWEAFF. CDR3 DNA: TGTGCCAGCAGTAATAGGTGGGAAGCTTTCTTT.

The chain links TRBV7-2 to TRBJ2-7; 9 positions agree with TRBD1. The CDR3 covers 13 residues. CDR1 and CDR2 from the germline V gene are SGHTA and FQGNSA. Trimming cost V 8 bases and J 2 bases; bases outside gene matches: 4. In DNA, the CDR3 is TGTGCCAGCGGGGACAGGGCTACCTACGAGCAGTACTTC. Its protein product is CASGDRATYEQYF. Drawing the rest from reference TRBV7-2 and TRBJ2-7, the complete variable domain is GAGVSQSPSNKVTEKGKDVELRCDPISGHTALYWYRQSLGQGLEFLIYFQGNSAPDKSGLPSDRFSAERTGGSVSTLTIQRTQQEDSAVYLCASGDRATYEQYFGPGTRLTVT.

The chain joins TRBV2 to TRBJ1-5; D might be TRBD1 (6 bases). The ends were cut back, 6 bases at V and 1 base at J, with 7 bases in the middle. Germline CDR1 SNHLY, CDR2 FYNNEI. The length of the CDR3 is 13 residues. The CDR3 nucleotides read TGTGCCAGCAGGCAGGGGAGCAATCAGCCCCAGCATTTT. Translation gives CASRQGSNQPQHF. Based on the CDR3 plus reference TRBV2 and TRBJ1-5, the full variable domain is EPEVTQTPSHQVTQMGQEVILRCVPISNHLYFYWYRQILGQKVEFLVSFYNNEISEKSEIFDDQFSVERPDGSNFTLKIRSTKLEDSAMYFCASRQGSNQPQHFGDGTRLSIL.

This sequence joins TRBV6-5 and TRBJ1-6; TRBD1 aligns across 7 bases. Germline-derived CDR1 and CDR2 are MNHEY and SVGAGI. CDR3 length equals 13 residues. V was pared by 5 bases and J by 11 bases, with 6 bases of the junction left unmatched. The CDR3, as DNA: TGTGCCAGCAGTCGACAGGGAAAGGCACCCCTCCACTTT. Translated: CASSRQGKAPLHF.

The CDR3 coding sequence is TGTGCCAGCAGCTTGGCGCCTAGCCTCCTCGGGAGCGGGGAGCTGTTTTTT. Translated: CASSLAPSLLGSGELFF. The V gene is TRBV5-5, the J gene TRBJ2-2, with a possible D match to TRBD2 (6 bases). The V gene's germline CDR1 is SGHKS and CDR2 YYEKEE (reference sequence). The CDR3 is made up of 17 amino acids. Trimming took off 0 bases at V and 7 bases at J, with 19 bases between the two ends.

The rearrangement joins TRBV7-2 to TRBJ2-5; 10 positions agree with TRBD2. CDR3 length: 16 amino acids. J was trimmed by 2 bases and V by 0 bases; bases with no gene match: 3. Per the germline V gene, CDR1 is SGHTA and CDR2 is FQGNSA. CDR3 nucleotide sequence: TGTGCCAGCAGCTTAGCGGCTAGCGGGGGTCAAGAGACCCAGTACTTC. This codes for CASSLAASGGQETQYF.

This sequence joins TRBV5-1 and TRBJ1-5; 8 bases map to TRBD1. Germline CDR1 SGHRS, CDR2 YFSETQ. This CDR3 has 15 residues. V lost 7 bases to trimming and J lost 1 base; unmatched junction nucleotides: 7. In DNA form, the CDR3 reads TGCGCCAGCTCCAATGGGACAGGCAGCAATCAGCCCCAGCATTTT. This encodes CASSNGTGSNQPQHF.

The rearrangement uses TRBV5-1 and TRBJ1-1; no firm D call. The germline CDR1 and CDR2 sequences are SGHRS and YFSETQ. V dropped 4 bases and J dropped 0 bases, with 7 bases sitting between them. This CDR3 is built from 13 residues. CDR3 DNA sequence: TGCGCCAGCAGCCCATCCCTGAACACTGAAGCTTTCTTT. This sequence encodes CASSPSLNTEAFF.

The chain couples TRBV2 to TRBJ1-5; tentatively, D is TRBD1 (6 bases). Germline lookup yields CDR1 SNHLY and CDR2 FYNNEI. The CDR3 spans 14 residues. Deletions cut 7 bases from V and 0 bases from J, with 10 bases between. CDR3: CASTQGYSNQPQHF. The DNA for the CDR3 is TGTGCCAGCACACAGGGCTATAGCAATCAGCCCCAGCATTTT.

The CDR3 DNA reads as TGTGCCAGCAGTGAAGCGGGGACAGGGGGCAATCAGCCCCAGCATTTT. This gives the protein CASSEAGTGGNQPQHF. V and J are TRBV6-1 and TRBJ1-5, with 10 positions matching TRBD1. The CDR3 extends over 16 amino acids. V lost 0 bases and J lost 2; bases outside the gene matches: 1. From germline, CDR1 is MNHNS and CDR2 SASEGT.

The V call is TRBV10-3, the J call TRBJ1-1, with D possibly being TRBD1 (5 bases). This CDR3 region has 13 residues. CDR1 and CDR2 (germline): ENHRY, SYGVKD. V was trimmed by 6 bases and J by 2 bases, leaving 10 bases between them. This CDR3 reads CAISPTVNTEAFF. The CDR3 nucleotides are TGTGCCATCAGCCCGACAGTCAACACTGAAGCTTTCTTT.

The rearrangement links TRBV14 to TRBJ1-1, with 10 bases aligning to TRBD1. The CDR3 is made up of 14 amino acids. The trim removed 5 bases at V and 4 bases at J, leaving 4 bases unmatched. Germline V gene lookup returns CDR1 SGHDN and CDR2 FVKESK. As DNA, the CDR3 is TGTGCCAGCAGCGCGGACAGGGGGATCACTGAAGCTTTCTTT. This gives the protein CASSADRGITEAFF.

V is TRBV28 and J is TRBJ1-4; TRBD1 might be the D (6 bases). The length of the CDR3 is 14 residues. Looked up from germline, CDR1 is MDHEN and CDR2 is SYDVKM. V dropped 5 bases and J dropped 7 bases, with 14 bases sitting between them. The CDR3 bases are TGTGCCAGCAGTCCTTACACAGGGCTTGAAAAACTGTTTTTT. Amino acids: CASSPYTGLEKLFF.

CDR3 DNA sequence: TGTGCCAGCAGCTTAGCAAGACAGGGCTACGAGCAGTACTTC. As protein: CASSLARQGYEQYF. The chain links TRBV7-9 to TRBJ2-7; 7 bases line up with TRBD1. V was pared by 0 bases and J by 3 bases, with 2 bases of the junction left unmatched. Germline loops: CDR1 SEHNR, CDR2 FQNEAQ (reference sequence). The CDR3 runs 14 residues.

The V call is TRBV24-1, the J call TRBJ2-6, with D possibly TRBD2 on 5 matching bases. With 4 bases removed from V and 3 bases from J, the gap between germline ends came to 9 bases. CDR1 is KGHDR, CDR2 SFDVKD, per germline. The CDR3 runs 15 residues. Here the CDR3 reads CATSDPSLGANVLTF. The CDR3 DNA reads TGTGCCACCAGTGACCCTAGCCTTGGGGCCAACGTCCTGACTTTC.

The rearrangement joins TRBV2 to TRBJ1-1; no definite D call. V was trimmed by 8 bases and J by 0 bases, leaving 10 bases between them. This CDR3 comprises 13 residues. Germline loops: CDR1 SNHLY, CDR2 FYNNEI. CDR3: CASEGSLNTEAFF. The CDR3 nucleotides read TGTGCCAGCGAGGGCAGCCTGAACACTGAAGCTTTCTTT.

The rearrangement uses TRBV4-1 and TRBJ2-3; D might be TRBD2 (5 bases). The germline V gene has CDR1 MGHRA and CDR2 YSYEKL. V was shortened by 3 bases and J by 6 bases, with 10 bases between the two germline ends. This CDR3 spans 13 amino acids. The CDR3 spells CASSQTLEDTQYF. In DNA form, the CDR3 reads TGCGCCAGCAGCCAGACACTAGAGGATACGCAGTATTTT.

This chain connects TRBV19 to TRBJ2-7, with 9 bases identical to TRBD1. CDR1 and CDR2 (germline): LNHDA, SQIVND (reference sequence). V lost 10 bases, J lost 0 bases, and 4 bases stayed unmatched. CDR3 size: 13 residues. For the CDR3, the DNA is TGTGCCACCGGACAGGGGAACTCCTACGAGCAGTACTTC. Translation: CATGQGNSYEQYF.

The table lists this clone with a count of one. The chain has TRBV19 and TRBJ1-1; TRBD1 matches at 7 bases. Germline CDR1 is LNHDA and CDR2 is SQIVND (reference sequence). The V segment lost 5 bases and the J segment 4 bases; nucleotides outside the gene matches: 7. The CDR3 is made up of 14 amino acids. The CDR3 here is CASSPRGYGTEAFF. DNA for the CDR3: TGTGCCAGTAGTCCCAGGGGGTATGGCACTGAAGCTTTCTTT.

The chain combines TRBV7-2 with TRBJ2-7, with unresolved D. The germline V gene has CDR1 SGHTA and CDR2 FQGNSA. The CDR3 sequence is 14 residues long. Trimming took 0 bases from V and 1 from J, leaving 7 bases between them. The CDR3 loop reads CASSLAGNSYEQYF. Here the CDR3 DNA reads TGTGCCAGCAGCTTAGCCGGCAATTCCTACGAGCAGTACTTC.